In this sample, the clone carrying this TCR beta chain turned up many times. The antigen is undetermined. V gave up 3 bases and J gave up 2 bases, with 13 bases separating them. CDR1 and CDR2 (germline): ENHRY, SYGVKD. This CDR3 region has 15 residues. The sample belongs to a study of T-cell reconstitution after alpha-beta-depleted transplantation in children. A TCRbeta library incorporating unique molecular identifiers was prepared. TCRdb analysed the PCR reads with MiXCR anew, one entry per CDR3 protein. In the table there are 90,000 to 130,000 distinct CDR3 sequences, about a tenth of which are singletons. Notes on the study in general: Alpha-beta T cells about two months after transplant reportedly derived from several hundred expanded graft clones. Day-60 TCRbeta diversity that was high in some patients was derived from surviving recipient T cells and thymic progenitors. Counts and diversity of T cells one year after transplant came mostly from newly produced T cells.

This receptor was identified in a boy aged 2 to 9 with acute lymphoblastic leukemia, due to receive a stem cell transplant. V is TRBV10-3 and J is TRBJ2-5, with D possibly matching TRBD2 (5 bases). The sequenced sample was PBMCs, obtained before TCRalphabeta/CD19-depleted stem cell transplant. The CDR3 protein is CAISDPGKAQETQYF. Written as DNA, the CDR3 is TGTGCCATCAGTGACCCCGGGAAGGCTCAAGAGACCCAGTACTTC.